The clone carrying this T cell receptor beta chain has just one count. The data derive from a study of blood T cell repertoires in COVID-19. The method was immunoSEQ multiplex PCR; TCRdb's version includes in-frame clones alone and lacks a portion of them. Seen here are roughly 320,000 clones, about nine tenths observed once, and the top ten hold about 1.7%. CDR3 length: 15 amino acids. The V gene's germline CDR1 is MDHEN and CDR2 SYDVKM. V dropped 3 bases and J dropped 4 bases, with 13 bases sitting between them. This clonotype was obtained from a woman between 25 and 40 years old with COVID-19, enrolled during active disease. V is TRBV28 and J is TRBJ1-3; a possible D gene is TRBD1 (6 bases). Sequencing was performed on peripheral blood. As DNA, the CDR3 is TGTGCCAGCAGTTTTGGGGGCGCGGAAGGAAACACCATATATTTT. Protein: CASSFGGAEGNTIYF.